Detailed here is one TCR beta chain. The record originates from a study of blood T cell repertoires in COVID-19. Looking at the study overall: Both acute and convalescent COVID-19 samples were obtained from the United States, Italy and Spain. In each case, the material was cDNA or gDNA derived from T cells, B-cell-depleted T cells, or PBMCs.

Per the authors' pipeline: Reference gene primer amplification gave nucleated cell count estimates. Method: immunoSEQ multiplex PCR; TCRdb's copy keeps in-frame clones and lacks some. V, J and clone size were drawn from that table, and D and trimming were deduced from the DNA. The top ten hold more than 30% of the sample, which has roughly 63,000 clones, 79% seen once. The CDR3 extends over 13 amino acids. V shed 8 bases and J 6 bases; nucleotides not matched to a gene: 7. The clonotype originates from a human donor in a cohort sampled during active COVID-19. The sequenced material came from peripheral blood. The chain combines TRBV12-3 or TRBV12-4 with TRBJ1-5, with 7 nucleotides matching TRBD1. The CDR3 reads CASGEGAGQPQHF. CDR3 DNA: TGTGCCAGCGGTGAGGGGGCAGGTCAGCCCCAGCATTTT.